One sample yielded the 7 T cell receptor beta chains listed below, sequenced in a study of siplizumab effects on memory and regulatory T cells. This table comes from immunoSEQ multiplex PCR, and its TCRdb copy is limited to in-frame clones, with some not included. The sample lists approximately 100,000 clones; 92% were seen once. The sample taken for sequencing was non-Treg CD4+ T cells sorted from blood. These receptors were obtained from a human donor in good health.

The chain employs TRBV10-3 and TRBJ2-1, with 12 bases matching TRBD2. V was pared by 3 bases and J by 6 bases, with 3 bases of the junction left unmatched. Germline assignment: CDR1 ENHRY and CDR2 SYGVKD. CDR3 size: 15 residues. CDR3 residues: CAISDASGRANEQFF. DNA of the CDR3: TGTGCCATCAGTGACGCTAGCGGGAGGGCCAATGAGCAGTTCTTC.

As for this clone: The sample has other DNA sequences that encode this CDR3 too. V and J are TRBV5-8 and TRBJ2-3, with no clear D. The CDR3 spans 11 residues. In germline, CDR1 is SGHTS, CDR2 YDEGEE. Trimming took off 4 bases at V and 2 bases at J, with 2 bases between the two ends. The CDR3 here is CASSLTDTQYF. The CDR3 DNA is TGTGCCAGCAGCCTCACAGATACGCAGTATTTT.

V and J are TRBV30 and TRBJ1-3, with D uncertain. The V gene's germline CDR1 is GTSNPN and CDR2 SVGIG (reference sequence). V was cut by 1 base and J by 4 bases, with 11 bases left in between. CDR3 size: 14 residues. The CDR3 here is CAWSAGSLGNTIYF. The CDR3 region has the DNA TGTGCCTGGAGTGCCGGGAGCCTCGGAAACACCATATATTTT.

The chain employs TRBV7-2 and TRBJ1-5; D is undetermined. The V gene lost 1 base and the J gene lost 2 bases, with 9 bases spanning the gap. CDR1 is SGHTA, CDR2 FQGNSA, per germline. CDR3 length equals 15 residues. The CDR3 nucleotides read TGTGCCAGCAGCTTAGAGGGTAGCCGCAATCAGCCCCAGCATTTT. Translated: CASSLEGSRNQPQHF.

This clone was seen a single time. V is TRBV15 and J is TRBJ2-2; D ambiguous. Germline V gives CDR1 LNHNV, CDR2 YYDKDF (reference sequence). This CDR3 region has 14 residues. V lost 6 bases, J lost 0 bases, and 8 bases lay in between. The CDR3 region has the DNA TGTGCCACCAGTAAGGAGACGAACACCGGGGAGCTGTTTTTT. Translation: CATSKETNTGELFF.

This clone was observed a handful of times. The germline gene is not matched at one end of the junction; a read error may be the cause. This chain uses TRBV19 with TRBJ1-5; D is possibly TRBD1 (6 bases). Germline lookup yields CDR1 LNHDA and CDR2 SQIVND (reference sequence). The CDR3 has 14 residues. The CDR3 DNA is TGTGCCAGTAGTATACAGACCGGACAGTCCCTCAAGGATTTT. The encoded protein is CASSIQTGQSLKDF.

V usage is TRBV6-5 and J usage is TRBJ1-4; D is unclear. The V gene's germline CDR1 is MNHEY and CDR2 SVGAGI. This CDR3 has 13 residues. V was cut by 7 bases and J by 3 bases, with 9 bases left in between. The CDR3 sequence is CASKGRANEKLFF. In DNA form, the CDR3 reads TGTGCCAGCAAAGGAAGGGCTAATGAAAAACTGTTTTTT.